Listed below are T cell receptor beta chains from one sample, sequenced in a study of CD8 T cells in ankylosing spondylitis. MiXCR, run by TCRdb on the 5' RACE reads, gives a single entry per CDR3 protein. The table records 800,000 to 900,000 distinct CDR3 sequences, 12% of them present only once. Sequences were obtained from blood, either unsorted or a sorted T cell fraction (not recorded which). The receptor source for this set is a male donor with ankylosing spondylitis. Both conserved end residues are part of each CDR3. D genes are given only for firm matches. Part of the rows lack a size; the others show once, few, many or a class for expanded clones.

>14|TRBV28|NA|few|TRBJ2-7
TGTGCCAGCAGTTTATCCGGACCTTCCTACGAGCAGTACTTC
CASSLSGPSYEQYF
>14|TRBV5-1|NA|few|TRBJ1-1
TGCGCCAGCAGCCGGATAGGGGGGGGAACGGAAGCTTTCTTT
CASSRIGGGTEAFF
>15|TRBV7-6|NA|NA|TRBJ2-3
TGTGCCAGCAGCTTAGACCCAGGGGCCCCAGATACGCAGTATTTT
CASSLDPGAPDTQYF
>13|TRBV20-1|NA|NA|TRBJ2-1
TGCAGTGCTAGGGCAGGGTCTTGGGATGAGCAGTTCTTC
CSARAGSWDEQFF
>14|TRBV6-1|NA|NA|TRBJ2-5
TGTGCCAGCAGACCTTACGGGGCAGGAGAGACCCAGTACTTC
CASRPYGAGETQYF
>13|TRBV7-2|NA|few|TRBJ2-1
TGTGCCAGCAGCTTTCATGGGCCCTATGAGCAGTTCTTC
CASSFHGPYEQFF
>14|TRBV7-2|TRBD1|few|TRBJ1-2
TGTGCCAGCAGCTTATTGGGACAGAACTATGGCTACACCTTC
CASSLLGQNYGYTF
>17|TRBV6-5|NA|few|TRBJ1-6
TGTGCCAGCAGTTACGGCCAGCGGAGCTCCTATAATTCACCCCTCCACTTT
CASSYGQRSSYNSPLHF
>13|TRBV20-1|NA|many|TRBJ1-1
TGCAGTGCCCCGAGGCCGCCTTCTTCTGAAGCTTTCTTT
CSAPRPPSSEAFF
>15|TRBV5-1|NA|few|TRBJ1-4
TGCGCCAGCAGATACGGGGACGCAACTAATGAAAAACTGTTTTTT
CASRYGDATNEKLFF
>16|TRBV5-1|TRBD2|NA|TRBJ2-5
TGCGCCAGCAGCCCGGGATCAACTAGCGGGCAAGAGACCCAGTACTTC
CASSPGSTSGQETQYF
>13|TRBV20-1|NA|many|TRBJ2-1
TGCAGTGCTAGAGGGGCCAGGGGCAATGAGCAGTTCTTC
CSARGARGNEQFF
>15|TRBV5-1|NA|few|TRBJ1-1
TGCGCCAGCAGCATTACAGGGTACTCTAACACTGAAGCTTTCTTT
CASSITGYSNTEAFF
>15|TRBV5-1|NA|many|TRBJ2-1
TGCGCCAGCAGCTTGGGGCTAGCAAATTACAATGAGCAGTTCTTC
CASSLGLANYNEQFF
>16|TRBV27|TRBD2|many|TRBJ2-3
TGTGCCAGCAGTCCTACTAGCGGGAGGACCGCAGATACGCAGTATTTT
CASSPTSGRTADTQYF
>16|TRBV9|TRBD1|few|TRBJ2-5
TGTGCCAGCAGCGTAGGTGGGACAGGGGGCCAAGAGACCCAGTACTTC
CASSVGGTGGQETQYF
>14|TRBV20-1|TRBD1|few|TRBJ2-5
TGCAGTGCTAGCCCATGGGACAGTCAAGAGACCCAGTACTTC
CSASPWDSQETQYF
>13|TRBV20-1|NA|few|TRBJ2-1
TGCAGTGCTAGAGATCGATCCTACAATGAGCAGTTCTTC
CSARDRSYNEQFF
>16|TRBV5-4|TRBD1|NA|TRBJ1-6
TGTGCCAGCACCGAGGGACAGGGGGATTGGGGGTCACCCCTCCACTTT
CASTEGQGDWGSPLHF
>13|TRBV20-1|NA|NA|TRBJ2-7
TGCAGTGCTAGAAGCACCAGCGAAAGCGAGCAGTACTTC
CSARSTSESEQYF
>13|TRBV6-1|NA|few|TRBJ1-1
TGTGCCAGCAGAGACAGGCCGGACACTGAAGCTTTCTTT
CASRDRPDTEAFF
>17|TRBV6-5|TRBD2|few|TRBJ2-3
TGTGCCAGCAGTTATCCGGGACTAGCGGAGCGCACAGATACGCAGTATTTT
CASSYPGLAERTDTQYF
>17|TRBV4-1|NA|few|TRBJ1-4
TGCGCCAGCAGCCAAGCCGGGGTCGTGCGGGAACCTGAAAAACTGTTTTTT
CASSQAGVVREPEKLFF
>17|TRBV18|TRBD1|few|TRBJ2-2
TGTGCCAGCTCAGCGTCGACAGGGGTGAACGGCATCGGGGAGCTGTTTTTT
CASSASTGVNGIGELFF
>15|TRBV30|NA|few|TRBJ2-1
TGTGCCTGGAGTGTAGGTCTCAGTCCCACTTCTGAGCAGTTCTTC
CAWSVGLSPTSEQFF
>16|TRBV2|NA|few|TRBJ2-2
TGTGCCAGCAGTCTTTACTTCCCGGGTGGCACCGGGGAGCTGTTTTTT
CASSLYFPGGTGELFF
>13|TRBV20-1|NA|many|TRBJ1-4
TGCAGTGCAACCTCAGGGGCAGCCGAAAAACTGTTTTTT
CSATSGAAEKLFF
>15|TRBV7-2|NA|NA|TRBJ2-3
TGTGCCAGCAGCCCCACAGGGAGGGCTACAGATACGCAGTATTTT
CASSPTGRATDTQYF
>13|TRBV20-1|NA|few|TRBJ2-3
TGCAGTGCTAGAGTAATAGTAAAAGATACGCAGTATTTT
CSARVIVKDTQYF
>17|TRBV4-3|NA|few|TRBJ1-4
TGCGCCAGCAGCCAAGGGGGGTCCGGGTGGGTGACTGAAAAACTGTTTTTT
CASSQGGSGWVTEKLFF
>16|TRBV28|NA|NA|TRBJ2-2
TGTGCCAGCAGTTTCTGGGGGGCAAAGAACACCGGGGAGCTGTTTTTT
CASSFWGAKNTGELFF
>12|TRBV20-1|NA|many|TRBJ1-2
TGCAGTGCTCATACCGAGCTCGGGGGCTACACCTTC
CSAHTELGGYTF
>14|TRBV7-2|TRBD1|few|TRBJ1-1
TGTGCCAGCAGCCAAGCAGGGGGTCTCGCTGAAGCTTTCTTT
CASSQAGGLAEAFF
>13|TRBV29-1|NA|NA|TRBJ2-1
TGCAGCGCCGTGACCGGGTTTTACAATGAGCAGTTCTTC
CSAVTGFYNEQFF
>13|TRBV29-1|NA|many|TRBJ1-2
TGCAGCTTTGGGGAAGGGGTGGGCTATGGCTACACCTTC
CSFGEGVGYGYTF